Here is one T cell receptor beta chain with its context. CDR3 length: 18 amino acids. Trimming left V 3 bases short and J 4 bases short, with 24 bases between. CDR1 is SGHVS, CDR2 FQNEAQ, per germline. Assay used: immunoSEQ multiplex PCR; TCRdb lists only in-frame clones, some missing. This table holds around 1.9 million clones, roughly 95% found once. CD45RO-negative, CCR7-selected cells formed the naive CD8 fraction, which excluded terminally differentiated effector memory CD45RA+ cells. This specimen belongs to a study of shared clonotypes between healthy human individuals. The clonotype originates from a man aged 18 to 29 in good health. Some clones in this sample may be carry-over from other donors' samples. The sequencing input was naive CD8+ T cells from PBMCs. The V call is TRBV7-8, the J call TRBJ1-2; a possible D gene is TRBD1 (5 bases). The CDR3 DNA reads TGTGCCAGCAGCTTGTCACCCGGGACTGGATCAGGAGGCTATGGCTACACCTTC. It codes for CASSLSPGTGSGGYGYTF.